Presented here are 18 T cell receptor beta chains from one specimen sequenced in a study of OX40 agonist ivuxolimab in advanced cancers. The library was built by means of the immunoSEQ multiplex PCR assay. TCRdb re-hosts the immuneACCESS table, in-frame sequences only. Its copies lack some clones; in the studies checked, an unresolved V gene accounts for under half of them, and the cause for the rest is not known. Within this sample are about 36,000 clones, with about 81% of them counted one time only. 22% of the sample is taken by the ten largest. The specimen was CD4+ or CD8+ T cells sorted from blood, collected in a trial of the OX40 agonist ivuxolimab. All receptors come from an adult with an advanced solid tumor such as melanoma, head and neck, liver or kidney cancer.

The J gene is TRBJ2-7, the V gene TRBV27; 8 bases line up with TRBD2. Germline CDR1 is MNHEY and CDR2 is SMNVEV (reference sequence). V gave up 5 bases and J gave up 5 bases; unmatched junction bases: 17. CDR3 length: 17 amino acids. CDR3 bases: TGTGCCAGCAGTCCCCTAGGTTTTAGCGGGGCGAGCAACGAGCAGTACTTC. Translated: CASSPLGFSGASNEQYF.

The J gene is TRBJ1-1, the V gene TRBV27; the match to TRBD1 covers 10 bases. CDR1 MNHEY and CDR2 SMNVEV come from the germline V gene (reference sequence). The trim removed 5 bases at V and 4 bases at J, leaving 4 bases unmatched. This CDR3 has 14 amino acids. The CDR3 spells CASSPRQGATEAFF. Here the CDR3 DNA reads TGTGCCAGCAGTCCTCGACAGGGGGCCACTGAAGCTTTCTTT.

This chain joins TRBV28 and TRBJ1-1, with a weak D call TRBD1 (5 bases). Trimming took 7 bases from V and 11 from J, leaving 17 bases between them. CDR3 length: 12 amino acids. Germline assignment: CDR1 MDHEN and CDR2 SYDVKM. This chain's CDR3 is CASIKGQGRAFF. The CDR3 nucleotides read TGTGCCAGCATCAAGGGGCAGGGTAGGGCTTTCTTT.

The CDR3 sequence is CASSFSRADNEKLFF. The CDR3 DNA follows: TGTGCCAGCAGTTTTTCTCGGGCCGATAATGAAAAACTGTTTTTT. The gene calls are TRBV6-5 and TRBJ1-4; D is ambiguous. V dropped 4 bases and J dropped 4 bases, with 13 bases sitting between them. Per the germline V gene, CDR1 is MNHEY and CDR2 is SVGAGI. This CDR3 has 15 amino acids.

The chain couples TRBV5-1 to TRBJ2-5, with a tentative D call TRBD2 (6 bases). V shed 2 bases and J shed 5 bases, with 13 bases lying between them. Looked up from germline, CDR1 is SGHRS and CDR2 is YFSETQ. CDR3 length: 14 amino acids. The CDR3 coding sequence is TGCGCCAGCAGCTTTGCGGGAAGGAGGGAGACCCAGTACTTC. It yields the protein CASSFAGRRETQYF.

The chain carries TRBV27 and TRBJ2-4; D is undetermined. CDR3 size: 15 residues. Germline V gene lookup returns CDR1 MNHEY and CDR2 SMNVEV (reference sequence). The ends were cut back, 5 bases at V and 0 bases at J, with 11 bases in the middle. The CDR3 loop reads CASSALGGAKNIQYF. Here the CDR3 DNA reads TGTGCCAGCAGTGCCCTTGGCGGAGCCAAAAACATTCAGTACTTC.

The chain links TRBV6-1 to TRBJ2-3; D unclear. Germline CDR1 MNHNS, CDR2 SASEGT. Deletions cut 4 bases from V and 14 bases from J, with 19 bases between. There are 13 residues in the CDR3. The CDR3 DNA reads as TGTGCCAGCAGTGTGGAGACCGCCTTGGCGTCGTATTTT. This sequence encodes CASSVETALASYF.

This clone has more than one count but fewer than ten. The chain has TRBV28 and TRBJ2-7, with a possible D match to TRBD1 (6 bases). Germline-derived CDR1 and CDR2 are MDHEN and SYDVKM. Trimming removed 8 bases from V and 1 base from J, with 15 bases in between. The length of the CDR3 is 14 residues. CDR3 sequence (DNA): TGTGCCAGCTCCCGGTCCCAGGGGTCCTACGAGCAGTACTTC. Protein: CASSRSQGSYEQYF.

This chain links TRBV28 with TRBJ2-4, with D tentatively TRBD2 (5 bases). This CDR3 is built from 15 residues. Per germline, CDR1 MDHEN and CDR2 SYDVKM. V was clipped by 2 bases and J by 7 bases, with 15 bases between them. In DNA form, the CDR3 reads TGTGCCAGCAGTTTAACGGGGTCGGGTTGGAACATTCAGTACTTC. This gives the protein CASSLTGSGWNIQYF.

This clone rates as medium-sized. This chain uses TRBV9 with TRBJ1-2, with TRBD1 matching 9 bases. The trim removed 3 bases at V and 10 bases at J, leaving 16 bases unmatched. Looked up from germline, CDR1 is SGDLS and CDR2 is YYNGEE. The CDR3 loop spans 16 amino acids. For the CDR3, the DNA is TGTGCCAGCAGCGCCGCCAGTCTCCGGGACAGGGAACCCTACACCTTC. It encodes CASSAASLRDREPYTF.

The chain combines TRBV28 with TRBJ1-1; D is possibly TRBD1 (5 bases). CDR1 is MDHEN, CDR2 SYDVKM, per germline. This CDR3 contains 13 residues. The V gene lost 6 bases and the J gene lost 0 bases, with 8 bases spanning the gap. This chain's CDR3 is CASRDNMNTEAFF. In nucleotides, the CDR3 is TGTGCCAGCAGGGACAACATGAACACTGAAGCTTTCTTT. Variable domain in full (rest from reference TRBV28 and TRBJ1-1): DVKVTQSSRYLVKRTGEKVFLECVQDMDHENMFWYRQDPGLGLRLIYFSYDVKMKEKGDIPEGYSVSREKKERFSLILESASTNQTSMYLCASRDNMNTEAFFGQGTRLTVV.

The chain recombines TRBV19 with TRBJ2-3; D may be TRBD1 (6 bases). Germline V gene data show CDR1 as LNHDA and CDR2 as SQIVND (reference sequence). V dropped 7 bases and J dropped 0 bases, with 14 bases sitting between them. CDR3 size: 15 residues. CDR3 in DNA: TGTGCCAGTATGGATTCGGGACATAGCACAGATACGCAGTATTTT. It encodes CASMDSGHSTDTQYF.

The chain employs TRBV2 and TRBJ2-5; D may be TRBD2 (5 bases). Trimming cost V 7 bases and J 1 base, with 16 bases left between them. CDR3 length: 15 residues. In germline, CDR1 is SNHLY, CDR2 FYNNEI. The CDR3 reads CASKEAVSPQETQYF. The CDR3 DNA reads as TGTGCCAGCAAGGAGGCAGTTAGTCCCCAAGAGACCCAGTACTTC.

The CDR3 sequence is CASSQLTGSDTGELFF. The CDR3 DNA reads as TGCGCCAGCAGCCAACTTACAGGTTCGGACACCGGGGAGCTGTTTTTT. The chain employs TRBV4-3 and TRBJ2-2, with D perhaps matching TRBD1 (5 bases). V lost 2 bases and J 3 bases, leaving 13 bases between the germline ends. Germline CDR1 and CDR2: LGHNA and YSLEER. The CDR3 consists of 16 residues.

CDR3 DNA: TGTGCCAGCAGCACGACTCCGTACCAAGAGACCCAGTACTTC. It yields the protein CASSTTPYQETQYF. This sequence joins TRBV7-2 and TRBJ2-5; D gene uncertain. The CDR3 is 14 residues long. The germline CDR1 and CDR2 sequences are SGHTA and FQGNSA. V lost 5 bases and J lost 0, with 10 bases in between.

As concerns this clone: A read error may produce the germline difference seen at one junction end. V gene TRBV7-3 combines with J gene TRBJ1-5; D unclear. The CDR3 has 16 residues. CDR1 and CDR2 (germline): SGHTA, FQGTGA. CDR3 region: CASSLTPEGGYQPQHF. In nucleotides, the CDR3 is TGTGCCAGCAGCCTAACCCCAGAGGGAGGATATCAGCCCCAGCATTTT.

The gene calls are TRBV6-5 and TRBJ1-1; D is perhaps TRBD1 (5 bases). Germline lookup yields CDR1 MNHEY and CDR2 SVGAGI. The CDR3 runs to 16 residues. V lost 1 base and J lost 4, with 16 bases in between. CDR3 bases: TGTGCCAGCAGTTACTGGAGGAGTGGGACCGGCACTGAAGCTTTCTTT. Its translation is CASSYWRSGTGTEAFF.

The V call is TRBV7-9, the J call TRBJ2-7; 9 bases are shared with TRBD1. This CDR3 spans 15 amino acids. Germline values: CDR1 SEHNR, CDR2 FQNEAQ (reference sequence). V lost 0 bases to trimming and J lost 5 bases; unmatched junction nucleotides: 5. This CDR3 reads CASSLAGTGFHEQYF. The CDR3 nucleotides are TGTGCCAGCAGCTTAGCGGGGACAGGGTTCCACGAGCAGTACTTC. Based on the CDR3 plus reference TRBV7-9 and TRBJ2-7, the full variable domain is DTGVSQNPRHKITKRGQNVTFRCDPISEHNRLYWYRQTLGQGPEFLTYFQNEAQLEKSRLLSDRFSAERPKGSFSTLEIQRTEQGDSAMYLCASSLAGTGFHEQYFGPGTRLTVT.